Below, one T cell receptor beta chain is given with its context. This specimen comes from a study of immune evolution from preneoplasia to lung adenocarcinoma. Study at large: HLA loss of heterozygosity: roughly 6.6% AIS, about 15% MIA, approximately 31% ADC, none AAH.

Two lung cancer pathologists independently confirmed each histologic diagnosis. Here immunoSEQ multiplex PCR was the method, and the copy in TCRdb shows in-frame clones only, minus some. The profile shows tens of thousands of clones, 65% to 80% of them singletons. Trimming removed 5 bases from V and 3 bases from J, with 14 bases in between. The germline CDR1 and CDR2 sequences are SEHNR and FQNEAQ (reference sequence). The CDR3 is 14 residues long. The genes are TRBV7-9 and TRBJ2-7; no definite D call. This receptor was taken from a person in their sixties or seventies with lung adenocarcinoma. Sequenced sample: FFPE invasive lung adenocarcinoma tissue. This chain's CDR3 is CASSHDGSFYEQYF. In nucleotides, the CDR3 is TGTGCCAGCAGCCACGACGGAAGCTTCTACGAGCAGTACTTC.